This is a list of T cell receptor beta chains from one sample in a study of T cell repertoires in aging, cancer and after chemotherapy. TCRdb re-derived calls from the multiplex PCR reads in MiXCR, one entry per CDR3 protein. The sample lists 9,000 to 9,500 distinct CDR3 sequences, 34% occurring once. The sequencing sample was made of blood. The receptor set was obtained from a human donor in good health. The CDR3 runs from the conserved cysteine through the conserved F or W. The order of the fields is D gene, CDR3 length, J gene, V gene, clone size, CDR3 DNA, CDR3 protein. The D gene is left open where the match is weak. Some rows have no size entry. The others give once, few or many, or a class for an expanded clone.

- 11 TRBJ2-1 TRBV12-3/TRBV12-4 - TGTGCCAGCAGTGTCTACAATGAGCAGTTCTTC CASSVYNEQFF
- 14 TRBJ1-4 TRBV5-6 few TGTGCCAGCAGCCTATTGGAGGGGGGTGAAAAACTGTTTTTT CASSLLEGGEKLFF
TRBD2 19 TRBJ2-5 TRBV11-2 - TGTGCCAGCAGCTTAGGGGGACTAGCGGGGGGGCCTGATCGGGAGACCCAGTACTTC CASSLGGLAGGPDRETQYF
- 13 TRBJ1-2 TRBV5-6 - TGTGCCAGCAGCTTGAGGGGGGTTTCTGGCTACACCTTC CASSLRGVSGYTF
TRBD1 18 TRBJ2-2 TRBV7-9 - TGTGCCAGCAGCTGGGGCCGGGACAGACGAACACGAACCGGGGAGCTGTTTTTT CASSWGRDRRTRTGELFF
- 13 TRBJ2-1 TRBV6-2/TRBV6-3 - TGTGCCAGCAGTTACCTATCTAGCGATGAGCAGTTCTTC CASSYLSSDEQFF
- 12 TRBJ2-7 TRBV19 - TGTGCCAGTAGTATAGATGGGAACGAGCAGTACTTC CASSIDGNEQYF
- 12 TRBJ2-1 TRBV6-2/TRBV6-3 few TGTGCCAGCAGTTACCCACACGATGAGCAGTTCTTC CASSYPHDEQFF
- 12 TRBJ2-7 TRBV5-6 few TGTGCCAGCAGCACTGGGATCTACGAGCAGTACTTC CASSTGIYEQYF
- 12 TRBJ1-1 TRBV29-1 - TGCAGCGTTGGAAGGGGGGACACTGAAGCTTTCTTT CSVGRGDTEAFF
TRBD1 14 TRBJ2-2 TRBV29-1 medium-sized TGCAGCGTGGGCCGGGACAGCAACACCGGGGAGCTGTTTTTT CSVGRDSNTGELFF
- 14 TRBJ1-4 TRBV6-5 once TGTGCCAGCAGTTACCAGGGAACTAATGAAAAACTGTTTTTT CASSYQGTNEKLFF
TRBD1 16 TRBJ1-1 TRBV5-3 - TGCGCCAGCCGAACAGGGGTAGCCACCATGAACACTGAAGCTTTCTTT CASRTGVATMNTEAFF
TRBD1 13 TRBJ1-2 TRBV28 - TGTGCCAGCACCTCGTCAGGGGGCGATGGCTACACCTTC CASTSSGGDGYTF
- 16 TRBJ1-4 TRBV10-1 few TGCGCCAGCCAAGGGACCGCCGAGGCAACTAATGAAAAACTGTTTTTT CASQGTAEATNEKLFF
- 17 TRBJ1-4 TRBV5-1 - TGCGCCAGCAGCTTGGGGGGGGGGCTCTTTCTTCGGGAAAAACTGTTTTTT CASSLGGGLFLREKLFF
- 15 TRBJ2-4 TRBV7-3 - TGTGCCAGCAGTGTGTCGCGGGGAGGCAGAAACATTCAGTACTTC CASSVSRGGRNIQYF
TRBD2 12 TRBJ2-7 TRBV29-1 medium-sized TGCAGCGTTGGAATAGCGGGGAGGTCGGAGTACTTC CSVGIAGRSEYF
- 12 TRBJ1-1 TRBV10-2 once TGCGCCAGCAGTACCGGGACGGCTGAAGCTTTCTTT CASSTGTAEAFF
TRBD1 16 TRBJ2-5 TRBV7-3 few TGTGCCAGCAGCTTAGTACAGGGGATAGTAGAGGAGACCCAGTACTTC CASSLVQGIVEETQYF
- 15 TRBJ2-2 TRBV6-4 few TGTGCCAGCAGTGACACCGGGGGACTCACCGGGGAGCTGTTTTTT CASSDTGGLTGELFF
- 13 TRBJ2-5 TRBV20-1 - TGCAGTGCCCTATCCCGGAACCAAGAGACCCAGTACTTC CSALSRNQETQYF
- 15 TRBJ2-3 TRBV6-4 - TGTGCCAGCAGCGACGGGGGATCTAGCACAGATACGCAGTATTTT CASSDGGSSTDTQYF
TRBD1 15 TRBJ1-5 TRBV12-3/TRBV12-4 - TGTGCCAGCAGGTTGGCAGGGGGCGTACCTCAGCCCCAGCATTTT CASRLAGGVPQPQHF
- 15 TRBJ2-3 TRBV7-2 - TGTGCCAGCAGCTTGACGTGCGCGAGCACAGATACGCAGTATTTT CASSLTCASTDTQYF
TRBD2 16 TRBJ2-1 TRBV5-1 - TGCGCCAGCAGCACAGAACTAGCGGGGGGGCAGAATGAGCAGTTCTTC CASSTELAGGQNEQFF
- 14 TRBJ2-1 TRBV6-2/TRBV6-3 - TGTGCCAGCAGAGAACCCGGGACTTACAATGAGCAGTTCTTC CASREPGTYNEQFF
- 12 TRBJ1-1 TRBV29-1 - TGCAGCGTTGAAAGCGGGACCGGCGCAGCTTTCTTT CSVESGTGAAFF
- 17 TRBJ2-5 TRBV7-3 few TGTGCCAGCAGCTTAAGGGGGCGGGGCACAGGACAAGAGACCCAGTACTTC CASSLRGRGTGQETQYF
- 13 TRBJ2-2 TRBV6-4 - TGTGCCAGCAGTGACCGGGGGATCGGGGAGCTGTTTTTT CASSDRGIGELFF
- 15 TRBJ1-2 TRBV5-6 few TGTGCCAGCAGCTTGAGGGGAGCGGGGTCCTATGGCTACACCTTC CASSLRGAGSYGYTF
- 13 TRBJ1-6 TRBV20-1 - TGCAGTGCGTGGGACGGTAGTAATTCACCCCTCCACTTT CSAWDGSNSPLHF
- 15 TRBJ2-1 TRBV6-5 medium-sized TGTGCCAGCAGTGCCACAGGGTGGACCTACAATGAGCAGTTCTTC CASSATGWTYNEQFF
TRBD1 14 TRBJ1-5 TRBV27 few TGTGCCGGGGGGGACAGGTATAGCAATCAGCCCCAGCATTTT CAGGDRYSNQPQHF
TRBD1 12 TRBJ1-5 TRBV20-1 few TGCAGTGCAGCGGAGGGGGCTCAGCCCCAGCATTTT CSAAEGAQPQHF
- 9 TRBJ1-1 TRBV10-1 medium-sized TGCGCCAGCTGTGCTGAAGCTTTCTTT CASCAEAFF
TRBD2 14 TRBJ2-7 TRBV7-2 medium-sized TGTGCCAGCAGCTTCAGCGGGGGGGCAGGGGAGCAGTACTTC CASSFSGGAGEQYF
TRBD2 17 TRBJ2-7 TRBV5-1 - TGCGCCAGCAGCACCTGGGGACTAGCGGGGGGGCTCAACGAGCAGTACTTC CASSTWGLAGGLNEQYF
- 14 TRBJ1-3 TRBV6-5 few TGTGCCAGCAGAAGGACAGTCTCTGGAAACACCATATATTTT CASRRTVSGNTIYF
TRBD1 15 TRBJ2-5 TRBV6-1 once TGTGCCAGCAGTGACCGGGACAGGGGGCGAGAGACCCAGTACTTC CASSDRDRGRETQYF
- 14 TRBJ1-6 TRBV7-3 - TGCGCCAGCAGCTTGGAAACAGGCAATTCACCCCTCCACTTT CASSLETGNSPLHF
- 16 TRBJ2-7 TRBV12-3/TRBV12-4 - TGTGCTAGTGGTTTGGTACTAAGGGACTTAAAGAACGTGCAGTACTTC CASGLVLRDLKNVQYF
- 12 TRBJ2-5 TRBV12-3/TRBV12-4 few TGTGCCAGCAGGAGTGGGCGAGGGACCCAGTACTTC CASRSGRGTQYF
TRBD1 14 TRBJ2-2 TRBV5-4 few TGTGCCAGCAGCGCCGGACAGGACACCGGGGAGCTGTTTTTT CASSAGQDTGELFF
- 16 TRBJ2-5 TRBV6-2/TRBV6-3 few TGTGCCAGCAGTTACTCGATAGGGGTGACCCAAGAGACCCAGTACTTC CASSYSIGVTQETQYF
- 19 TRBJ1-3 TRBV18 few TGTGCCAGCTCACCACTCCCAATGACAGGAGACTTCTCTGGAAACACCATATATTTT CASSPLPMTGDFSGNTIYF
- 11 TRBJ1-2 TRBV30 medium-sized TGTGCCTGGAACAGGCGTGCTGGCTACACCTTC CAWNRRAGYTF
- 15 TRBJ2-6 TRBV6-5 few TGTGCCAGCCAACAGGGCCCCTCTGGGGCCAACGTCCTGACTTTC CASQQGPSGANVLTF
TRBD1 15 TRBJ1-6 TRBV6-5 few TGTGCCAGCAGTCGGGACAGGGATGGTAATTCACCCCTCCACTTT CASSRDRDGNSPLHF